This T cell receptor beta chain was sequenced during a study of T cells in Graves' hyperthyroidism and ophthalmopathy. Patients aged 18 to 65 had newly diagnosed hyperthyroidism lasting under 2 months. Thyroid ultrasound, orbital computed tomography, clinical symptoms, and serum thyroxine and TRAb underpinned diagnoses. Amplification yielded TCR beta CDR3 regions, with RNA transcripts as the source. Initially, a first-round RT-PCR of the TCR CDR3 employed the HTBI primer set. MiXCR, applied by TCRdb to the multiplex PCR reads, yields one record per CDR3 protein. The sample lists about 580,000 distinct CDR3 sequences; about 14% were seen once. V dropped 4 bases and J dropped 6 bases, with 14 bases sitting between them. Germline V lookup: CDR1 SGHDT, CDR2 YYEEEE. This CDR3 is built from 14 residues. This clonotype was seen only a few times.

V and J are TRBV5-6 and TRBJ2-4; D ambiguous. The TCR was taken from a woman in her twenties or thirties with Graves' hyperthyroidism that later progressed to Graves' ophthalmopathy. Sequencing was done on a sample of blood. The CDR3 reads CASSPYEVGNIQYF. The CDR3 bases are TGTGCCAGCAGCCCCTACGAGGTTGGAAACATTCAGTACTTC.